Following are 18 T cell receptor beta chains from one sample sequenced in a study of T cells in tuberculosis. Generated by immunoSEQ multiplex PCR, the TCRdb table keeps only in-frame clones and is missing some. This table has roughly 59,000 clones, under 90% appearing once. Thawed, overnight-rested PBMC were stained with GMM-loaded CD1B tetramer, viability dye and anti-CD3, then sorted. CD1B tetramers were loaded with Rhodococcus equi-derived C32 glucose monomycolate. Material for sequencing was CD1b-GMM tetramer-negative cells sorted from PBMCs. The receptors shown here come from an adult woman with latent tuberculosis.

The rearrangement joins TRBV5-6 to TRBJ1-4; D not certain. Deletions cut 3 bases from V and 8 bases from J, with 11 bases between. Germline lookup yields CDR1 SGHDT and CDR2 YYEEEE. There are 13 residues in the CDR3. The CDR3 DNA reads TGTGCCAGCAGCTCGGGAGCGATGGAAAAACTGTTTTTT. Residues: CASSSGAMEKLFF.

This rearrangement joins TRBV5-4 to TRBJ2-7; TRBD1 matches 10 bases. In germline, CDR1 is SGHNT, CDR2 YYREEE (reference sequence). The CDR3 spans 16 residues. Losses at the gene ends were 3 bases for V and 0 bases for J; bases not matched to a gene: 6. The CDR3 bases are TGTGCCAGCAGCTCCGGGACAGGGGTCCTCTCCTACGAGCAGTACTTC. As protein: CASSSGTGVLSYEQYF.

The CDR3 spells CASSLRGETQYF. CDR3 DNA sequence: TGTGCCAGCAGCTTAAGAGGAGAGACCCAGTACTTC. V gene TRBV7-2 combines with J gene TRBJ2-5; no reliable D call. The CDR3 runs to 12 residues. Germline V gene data show CDR1 as SGHTA and CDR2 as FQGNSA. With 2 bases removed from V and 4 bases from J, the gap between germline ends came to 5 bases. Full variable domain (remainder filled in from reference TRBV7-2 and TRBJ2-5): GAGVSQSPSNKVTEKGKDVELRCDPISGHTALYWYRQSLGQGLEFLIYFQGNSAPDKSGLPSDRFSAERTGGSVSTLTIQRTQQEDSAVYLCASSLRGETQYFGPGTRLLVL.

The CDR3 is CASTSYGGIDNEQFF. CDR3 nucleotide sequence: TGTGCCAGCACCTCATACGGGGGGATCGACAATGAGCAGTTCTTC. This chain links TRBV6-1 with TRBJ2-1; 7 bases agree with TRBD2. In germline, CDR1 is MNHNS, CDR2 SASEGT. The junction had 11 bases not matched to a gene; V was cut back by 7 bases and J by 5 bases. The length of the CDR3 is 15 residues.

The rearrangement links TRBV28 to TRBJ1-1; 8 nucleotides match TRBD1. Per germline, CDR1 MDHEN and CDR2 SYDVKM. This CDR3 is built from 14 residues. V lost 2 bases and J lost 11; bases outside the gene matches: 10. The CDR3 protein is CASSLQGATLGAFF. The CDR3 DNA follows: TGTGCCAGCAGTTTACAGGGGGCGACCCTAGGGGCTTTCTTT. Together with reference TRBV28 and TRBJ1-1, the CDR3 gives the full variable domain: DVKVTQSSRYLVKRTGEKVFLECVQDMDHENMFWYRQDPGLGLRLIYFSYDVKMKEKGDIPEGYSVSREKKERFSLILESASTNQTSMYLCASSLQGATLGAFFGQGTRLTVV.

The chain has TRBV2 and TRBJ1-2; tentative D call: TRBD1 (5 bases). The ends were cut back, 6 bases at V and 8 bases at J, with 13 bases in the middle. Looked up from germline, CDR1 is SNHLY and CDR2 is FYNNEI. The CDR3 runs to 12 residues. CDR3 in DNA: TGTGCCAGCAGAGTTGATTCAGGGGGCTACACCTTC. Translation: CASRVDSGGYTF.

This chain connects TRBV6-5 to TRBJ1-2; no firm D call. V was pared by 7 bases and J by 5 bases, with 20 bases between. The CDR3 is 15 residues long. The germline V gene encodes CDR1 MNHEY and CDR2 SVGAGI. Written as DNA, the CDR3 is TGTGCCAGCAACCCAAAGCGAGGCAGAACATATGGCTACACCTTC. It is translated as CASNPKRGRTYGYTF.

The chain employs TRBV10-2 and TRBJ1-1; 7 nucleotides align to TRBD1. The germline V gene encodes CDR1 WSHSY and CDR2 SAAADI. V gave up 7 bases and J gave up 2 bases; unmatched junction bases: 4. This CDR3 comprises 13 residues. In DNA, the CDR3 is TGCGCCAGCACAGGGGGGACAAACACTGAAGCTTTCTTT. This encodes CASTGGTNTEAFF.

V is TRBV5-1 and J is TRBJ2-1; 11 nucleotides match TRBD2. J was trimmed by 6 bases and V by 0 bases; bases with no gene match: 2. In germline, CDR1 is SGHRS, CDR2 YFSETQ. The length of the CDR3 is 15 residues. The CDR3 protein is CASSLVAGGLNEQFF. The CDR3 region has the DNA TGCGCCAGCAGCTTGGTAGCGGGGGGGCTCAATGAGCAGTTCTTC.

The V gene is TRBV18, the J gene TRBJ2-3, with 11 nucleotides matching TRBD2. The V gene's germline CDR1 is KGHSH and CDR2 LQKENI. The CDR3 totals 20 residues. The V gene end was trimmed by 2 bases and the J gene end by 2 bases; junction bases not matched to a gene: 15. As DNA, the CDR3 is TGTGCCAGCTCACCATCGTTCGATTGGGGACTAGCGGCCCCCACAGATACGCAGTATTTT. It is translated as CASSPSFDWGLAAPTDTQYF.

The chain uses TRBV11-2 and TRBJ1-4; no clear D gene. Trimming shortened V by 6 bases and J by 0 bases, and 11 bases separated the two germline ends. This CDR3 spans 15 amino acids. The germline V gene has CDR1 SGHAT and CDR2 FQNNGV. The CDR3 DNA is TGTGCCAGCAGTTACAATCCCCCAACTAATGAAAAACTGTTTTTT. This sequence encodes CASSYNPPTNEKLFF.

In this sample, this clone turned up a few times. The chain recombines TRBV6-1 with TRBJ1-6, with TRBD1 identical over 7 bases. V dropped 0 bases and J dropped 17; count of bases not matched to a gene: 1. The CDR3 totals 11 residues. Per germline, CDR1 MNHNS and CDR2 SASEGT. In nucleotides, the CDR3 is TGTGCCAGCAGTGAAGCCAGGGGGTTCCACTTT. Its protein product is CASSEARGFHF.

The V and J genes are TRBV11-2 and TRBJ1-3; D not resolved. Germline V gene sequence: CDR1 SGHAT, CDR2 FQNNGV. This CDR3 region has 16 residues. Trimming cost V 0 bases and J 0 bases, with 9 bases left between them. Here the CDR3 DNA reads TGTGCCAGCAGCTTAGACCGACACCCCTCTGGAAACACCATATATTTT. Translating gives CASSLDRHPSGNTIYF.

This chain connects TRBV6-6 to TRBJ1-1; D not resolved. Germline CDR1 is MNHNY and CDR2 is SVGAGI (reference sequence). The length of the CDR3 is 14 residues. V was trimmed by 2 bases and J by 5 bases, leaving 12 bases between them. The CDR3 nucleotides read TGTGCCAGCAGTTACCCCGAGGGTGTGACTGAAGCTTTCTTT. This gives the protein CASSYPEGVTEAFF.

The chain has TRBV7-9 and TRBJ2-2; D unclear. V lost 5 bases and J 1 base, leaving 11 bases between the germline ends. Looked up from germline, CDR1 is SEHNR and CDR2 is FQNEAQ (reference sequence). CDR3 size: 15 residues. In DNA, the CDR3 is TGTGCCAGCAGCCGAGGAATGGGGAACACCGGGGAGCTGTTTTTT. Encoded protein: CASSRGMGNTGELFF.

As DNA, the CDR3 is TGTGCCAGCCCTAATACAGGGACCGGGGAGCTGTTTTTT. The encoded protein is CASPNTGTGELFF. V usage is TRBV5-5 and J usage is TRBJ2-2; the D gene is possibly TRBD1 (6 bases). V lost 7 bases to trimming and J lost 5 bases, with 12 bases between them. This CDR3 region has 13 residues. Germline V gene data show CDR1 as SGHKS and CDR2 as YYEKEE (reference sequence).

This clone was seen only once. V and J are TRBV5-1 and TRBJ1-4, with a tentative D call TRBD1 (5 bases). The CDR3 loop spans 14 amino acids. Germline CDR1 and CDR2: SGHRS and YFSETQ. V was clipped by 0 bases and J by 8 bases, with 11 bases between them. The CDR3 protein is CASSLEGSGEKLFF. As DNA, the CDR3 is TGCGCCAGCAGCTTGGAGGGGTCAGGCGAAAAACTGTTTTTT.

This clone was detected a few times. V and J are TRBV19 and TRBJ2-7, with 11 bases aligning to TRBD2. The CDR3 runs to 13 residues. Germline CDR1 is LNHDA and CDR2 is SQIVND (reference sequence). After removal of 8 bases from V and 5 bases from J, the junction contained 5 bases not matched to a gene. The DNA for the CDR3 is TGTGCCAGTGGGGTAGCGGGAGGGCACGAGCAGTACTTC. The encoded protein is CASGVAGGHEQYF.